This is a list of T cell receptor beta chains from one sample in a study of blood T cell dynamics during melanoma immunotherapy. Sequencing used immunoSEQ multiplex PCR; TCRdb keeps in-frame clones, though not all of them. Here the sample spans some 9,800 clones, about 86% being singletons. The specimen comprised blood, sampled from a patient treated with checkpoint blockade. The receptor source for this set is a human donor with melanoma. CDR3s include the opening cysteine and the closing phenylalanine or tryptophan. D genes are given only for firm matches. The size of a clone is reported for some rows only, either as once, few or many, or as a class for expanded clones.

CDR3nt: TGTGCCAGCAGCCCTTGGGACCGCACCTTCTATGGCTACACCTTC
CDR3aa: CASSPWDRTFYGYTF
d_gene: NA
abundance: NA
len: 15
v_gene: TRBV28
j_gene: TRBJ1-2

CDR3nt: TGTGCCAGCAGCTTAGGCTATTTCTCCCGGGACTCAAGCACAGATACGCAGTATTTT
CDR3aa: CASSLGYFSRDSSTDTQYF
d_gene: NA
abundance: NA
len: 19
v_gene: TRBV7-3
j_gene: TRBJ2-3

CDR3nt: TGTGCCAGCAGTTTATCGGGATCATCTGGAAACACCATATATTTT
CDR3aa: CASSLSGSSGNTIYF
d_gene: NA
abundance: NA
len: 15
v_gene: TRBV27
j_gene: TRBJ1-3

CDR3nt: TGTGCCAGCAGCTTGGACAGGAGGAACACTGAAGCTTTCTTT
CDR3aa: CASSLDRRNTEAFF
d_gene: NA
abundance: NA
len: 14
v_gene: TRBV5-5
j_gene: TRBJ1-1

CDR3nt: TGTGCCAGCAGCTTGGAATTTCCCCTAAACTATGGCTACACCTTC
CDR3aa: CASSLEFPLNYGYTF
d_gene: NA
abundance: NA
len: 15
v_gene: TRBV5-4
j_gene: TRBJ1-2

CDR3nt: TGTGCCAGCAGTTGGGGGGAAAAGCAGTTCTTC
CDR3aa: CASSWGEKQFF
d_gene: NA
abundance: NA
len: 11
v_gene: TRBV6-4
j_gene: TRBJ2-1

CDR3nt: TGTGCCAGCAGTTCCCCGACAGAGACTAACTATGGCTACACCTTC
CDR3aa: CASSSPTETNYGYTF
d_gene: NA
abundance: NA
len: 15
v_gene: TRBV7-8
j_gene: TRBJ1-2

CDR3nt: TGTGCCAGCAGCTTGGACCCAGGAGACACTGAAGCTTTCTTT
CDR3aa: CASSLDPGDTEAFF
d_gene: NA
abundance: NA
len: 14
v_gene: TRBV5-4
j_gene: TRBJ1-1

CDR3nt: TGCAGTGCTGCACACGACACTGAAGCTTTCTTT
CDR3aa: CSAAHDTEAFF
d_gene: NA
abundance: NA
len: 11
v_gene: TRBV20-1
j_gene: TRBJ1-1

CDR3nt: TGTGCCAGCAGCTTAGCGCTGGGGGGAAACACCATATATTTT
CDR3aa: CASSLALGGNTIYF
d_gene: NA
abundance: NA
len: 14
v_gene: TRBV7-2
j_gene: TRBJ1-3

CDR3nt: TGCGCCAGCCACGAGGGCGGGGTGAACTACGAGCAGTACTTC
CDR3aa: CASHEGGVNYEQYF
d_gene: NA
abundance: NA
len: 14
v_gene: TRBV5-1
j_gene: TRBJ2-7

CDR3nt: TGTGCCAGTAGTATAGAGCCCCAGCGGGAGCAGTACTTC
CDR3aa: CASSIEPQREQYF
d_gene: NA
abundance: NA
len: 13
v_gene: TRBV19
j_gene: TRBJ2-7

CDR3nt: TGTGCCAGCAGCGTGGGGCCGGGGGGGATTAATGAAAAACTGTTTTTT
CDR3aa: CASSVGPGGINEKLFF
d_gene: NA
abundance: NA
len: 16
v_gene: TRBV5-4
j_gene: TRBJ1-4

CDR3nt: TGTGCCAGCAGTTACTCGAGCAGGGGAACCTACGAGCAGTACTTC
CDR3aa: CASSYSSRGTYEQYF
d_gene: NA
abundance: NA
len: 15
v_gene: TRBV6-5
j_gene: TRBJ2-7

CDR3nt: TGTGCCAGCAGACTTCTAGGCGGTTACTCTGGAAACACCATATATTTT
CDR3aa: CASRLLGGYSGNTIYF
d_gene: NA
abundance: NA
len: 16
v_gene: TRBV5-8
j_gene: TRBJ1-3

CDR3nt: TGTGCCACACAGGAAGGGGGAAATCAGCCCCAGCATTTT
CDR3aa: CATQEGGNQPQHF
d_gene: NA
abundance: NA
len: 13
v_gene: TRBV19
j_gene: TRBJ1-5

CDR3nt: TGTGCCACCAGCGAAGGCGGGGTTAACTATGGCTACACCTTC
CDR3aa: CATSEGGVNYGYTF
d_gene: NA
abundance: NA
len: 14
v_gene: TRBV15
j_gene: TRBJ1-2

CDR3nt: TGTGCCCTCCGACGGAACACCGGGGAGCTGTTTTTT
CDR3aa: CALRRNTGELFF
d_gene: NA
abundance: NA
len: 12
v_gene: TRBV10-3
j_gene: TRBJ2-2

CDR3nt: TGTGCCAGCAGCGTAGGAACGGGGCCGACCGATCATACGCAGTATTTT
CDR3aa: CASSVGTGPTDHTQYF
d_gene: NA
abundance: NA
len: 16
v_gene: TRBV9
j_gene: TRBJ2-3

CDR3nt: TGTGCCAGCAGCCCCTTCGAAGGGCGGAACTATGGCTACACCTTC
CDR3aa: CASSPFEGRNYGYTF
d_gene: NA
abundance: NA
len: 15
v_gene: TRBV7-2
j_gene: TRBJ1-2

CDR3nt: TGTGCCAGCAGCTCCAAGGCTAACACCGGGGAGCTGTTTTTT
CDR3aa: CASSSKANTGELFF
d_gene: NA
abundance: NA
len: 14
v_gene: TRBV7-2
j_gene: TRBJ2-2

CDR3nt: TGTGCCAGCAGCCCCCTAGGTCCGGGGGCTGGCTATGGCTACACCTTC
CDR3aa: CASSPLGPGAGYGYTF
d_gene: NA
abundance: NA
len: 16
v_gene: TRBV9
j_gene: TRBJ1-2

CDR3nt: TGTGCCAGCAGCCCAGGAAGGGCAGGACGGGTAAACATTCAGTACTTC
CDR3aa: CASSPGRAGRVNIQYF
d_gene: NA
abundance: NA
len: 16
v_gene: TRBV5-6
j_gene: TRBJ2-4

CDR3nt: TGTGCCAGCAGTGACTCTGAGACAAACACCGGGGAGCTGTTTTTT
CDR3aa: CASSDSETNTGELFF
d_gene: NA
abundance: NA
len: 15
v_gene: TRBV6-4
j_gene: TRBJ2-2

CDR3nt: TGTGCCAGCAGCTTAACGTTACGTTCCCCTCGCACAGATACGCAGTATTTT
CDR3aa: CASSLTLRSPRTDTQYF
d_gene: NA
abundance: NA
len: 17
v_gene: TRBV7-8
j_gene: TRBJ2-3

CDR3nt: TGTGCCAGCAGCTTAGGCGGGGTGAGCACAGATACGCAGTATTTT
CDR3aa: CASSLGGVSTDTQYF
d_gene: NA
abundance: few
len: 15
v_gene: TRBV7-2
j_gene: TRBJ2-3

CDR3nt: TGTGCCAGTAGTATCCAGAGTGCCGGGGCCACCGGGGAGCTGTTTTTT
CDR3aa: CASSIQSAGATGELFF
d_gene: NA
abundance: NA
len: 16
v_gene: TRBV19
j_gene: TRBJ2-2

CDR3nt: TGTGCCAGCAGCGTAGACTCAGGGACAGGGGATCAGCCCCAGCATTTT
CDR3aa: CASSVDSGTGDQPQHF
d_gene: TRBD1
abundance: NA
len: 16
v_gene: TRBV9
j_gene: TRBJ1-5